The sequence of this T cell receptor (beta chain) was determined in a study of blood T cells in healthy people across ages. Study outcomes and limitations: It was found that TCR beta diversity correlated strongly with the percentage of naive T cells.

The table lists this clonotype with many counts. Its antigen is not known. For the second PCR, which ran for about 7 to 11 cycles, a sample-barcoded 5' primer and a J-beta primer mix were used. TCRdb processed the 5' RACE reads anew with MiXCR; each CDR3 protein has one entry. Of about 640,000 distinct CDR3 sequences listed, approximately 30% are singletons. V dropped 6 bases and J dropped 4; count of bases not matched to a gene: 6. This CDR3 has 15 amino acids. Each donor supplied 7.5 to 10 milliliters of peripheral blood. The receptor was isolated from a woman of 80 years or more in good health. The sample was blood. The rearrangement uses TRBV12-3 or TRBV12-4 and TRBJ2-1; TRBD2 matches at 10 bases. The CDR3 DNA is TGTGCCAGCAGAAAAGCGGGGGGGCGATACAATGAGCAGTTCTTC. Amino acid sequence: CASRKAGGRYNEQFF.